This T cell receptor beta chain came from a study of shared clonotypes between healthy human individuals. The CDR3 has 15 residues. Losses at the gene ends were 7 bases for V and 0 bases for J; bases not matched to a gene: 5. Germline values: CDR1 LNHDA, CDR2 SQIVND (reference sequence). Naive CD8 isolation took CD45RO-negative cells positively selected for CCR7 and excluded terminally differentiated effector memory CD45RA+ cells. The assay was immunoSEQ multiplex PCR, and TCRdb's table has in-frame clones only and misses some. Found here are fewer than 850,000 clones, around 96% of them singletons; the top ten hold roughly 0.23%.

The receptor's source is a man aged 25-45 years in good health. Sequenced: naive CD8+ T cells sorted from blood. The J gene is TRBJ2-1, the V gene TRBV19; 8 bases are shared with TRBD2. CDR3 in amino acids: CASIPSGSSYNEQFF. DNA of the CDR3: TGTGCCAGTATCCCCAGCGGGAGCTCCTACAATGAGCAGTTCTTC.